Listed below are T cell receptor beta chains from one sample, sequenced in a study of OX40 agonist ivuxolimab in advanced cancers. Some clones are missing from TCRdb's copy, which holds only in-frame ones; the method was immunoSEQ multiplex PCR. Of 20,000 to 30,000 clones listed, more than 75% were seen once; the top ten hold 13% to 15%. This material consisted of CD4+ or CD8+ T cells sorted from blood, taken in a trial of the OX40 agonist ivuxolimab. These receptors were taken from an adult with an advanced solid tumor such as melanoma, head and neck, liver or kidney cancer. CDR3s include the opening cysteine and the closing phenylalanine or tryptophan. Fields, in order: J gene, D gene, clone size, V gene, CDR3 protein, CDR3 DNA. A D gene is named only where the DNA matches it firmly. A row's size may be missing; if present it is once, few, many or a size class.

j_call: TRBJ2-2
d_call: NA
clone_size: NA
v_call: TRBV6-6
cdr3_aa: CASSWTGELFF
cdr3_nt: TGTGCCAGCAGCTGGACCGGGGAGCTGTTTTTT

j_call: TRBJ1-3
d_call: NA
clone_size: NA
v_call: TRBV5-4
cdr3_aa: CASSLERPSGNTIYF
cdr3_nt: TGTGCCAGCAGCTTGGAACGACCCTCTGGAAACACCATATATTTT

j_call: TRBJ2-5
d_call: NA
clone_size: NA
v_call: TRBV6-1
cdr3_aa: CASSKGTAASPMGQYF
cdr3_nt: TGTGCCAGCAGTAAAGGGACGGCGGCCTCACCAATGGGCCAGTACTTC

j_call: TRBJ2-1
d_call: TRBD2
clone_size: NA
v_call: TRBV7-6
cdr3_aa: CASSLVAGGRFNEQFF
cdr3_nt: TGTGCCAGCAGCTTAGTAGCGGGGGGAAGGTTTAATGAGCAGTTCTTC

j_call: TRBJ1-2
d_call: TRBD1
clone_size: NA
v_call: TRBV6-1
cdr3_aa: CASSAEAGTASYGYTF
cdr3_nt: TGTGCCAGCAGTGCGGAAGCCGGGACAGCTTCCTATGGCTACACCTTC

j_call: TRBJ1-2
d_call: TRBD1
clone_size: NA
v_call: TRBV5-6
cdr3_aa: CASSLGPGQGKGYGYTF
cdr3_nt: TGTGCCAGCAGCTTGGGCCCCGGACAGGGGAAGGGCTATGGCTACACCTTC

j_call: TRBJ2-1
d_call: NA
clone_size: few
v_call: TRBV5-1
cdr3_aa: CASSLVSEHEQFF
cdr3_nt: TGCGCCAGCAGCTTGGTTTCGGAGCATGAGCAGTTCTTC

j_call: TRBJ1-2
d_call: TRBD1
clone_size: NA
v_call: TRBV4-1
cdr3_aa: CASSQDHGTGNYGYTF
cdr3_nt: TGCGCCAGCAGCCAAGATCATGGGACAGGGAACTATGGCTACACCTTC

j_call: TRBJ1-1
d_call: NA
clone_size: NA
v_call: TRBV6-5
cdr3_aa: CASSYDPGRLNTEAFF
cdr3_nt: TGTGCCAGCAGTTACGACCCGGGAAGATTGAACACTGAAGCTTTCTTT

j_call: TRBJ1-1
d_call: NA
clone_size: few
v_call: TRBV27
cdr3_aa: CASSLTEGRTEAFF
cdr3_nt: TGTGCCAGCAGTTTAACCGAAGGCCGGACTGAAGCTTTCTTT

j_call: TRBJ1-5
d_call: TRBD1
clone_size: medium-sized
v_call: TRBV6-1
cdr3_aa: CACSFGRGRFSPQHF
cdr3_nt: TGTGCCTGTTCCTTTGGCAGGGGGCGTTTCTCCCCCCAGCATTTT

j_call: TRBJ1-3
d_call: TRBD1
clone_size: once
v_call: TRBV7-9
cdr3_aa: CASSSRPGQSGNTIYF
cdr3_nt: TGTGCCAGCAGCTCCCGACCGGGACAGAGTGGAAACACCATATATTTT

j_call: TRBJ1-5
d_call: TRBD1
clone_size: NA
v_call: TRBV18
cdr3_aa: CASSSTGGPSYNQPQHF
cdr3_nt: TGTGCCAGCTCCTCCACAGGGGGCCCGTCTTACAATCAGCCCCAGCATTTT

j_call: TRBJ2-7
d_call: TRBD1
clone_size: NA
v_call: TRBV6-5
cdr3_aa: CASGQGPPYEQYF
cdr3_nt: TGTGCCAGCGGACAGGGCCCCCCCTACGAGCAGTACTTC

j_call: TRBJ2-7
d_call: NA
clone_size: NA
v_call: TRBV2
cdr3_aa: CASSESLDSAIWNEQYF
cdr3_nt: TGTGCCAGCAGTGAATCCCTGGACAGTGCCATTTGGAACGAGCAGTACTTC

j_call: TRBJ2-5
d_call: NA
clone_size: NA
v_call: TRBV4-1
cdr3_aa: CASSTGVTRETQYF
cdr3_nt: TGCGCCAGCTCAACCGGAGTGACGAGGGAGACCCAGTACTTC

j_call: TRBJ2-1
d_call: NA
clone_size: NA
v_call: TRBV7-9
cdr3_aa: CASSLVPDNEQFF
cdr3_nt: TGTGCCAGCAGCTTAGTTCCGGACAATGAGCAGTTCTTC

j_call: TRBJ2-7
d_call: TRBD1
clone_size: NA
v_call: TRBV29-1
cdr3_aa: CSVEDLETGAYEQYF
cdr3_nt: TGCAGCGTTGAAGATCTAGAGACAGGGGCCTACGAGCAGTACTTC

j_call: TRBJ1-4
d_call: NA
clone_size: NA
v_call: TRBV6-5
cdr3_aa: CASSYSRGATNEKLFF
cdr3_nt: TGTGCCAGCAGTTACTCGAGGGGGGCAACTAATGAAAAACTGTTTTTT

j_call: TRBJ2-5
d_call: NA
clone_size: few
v_call: TRBV4-2
cdr3_aa: CASSQERGSETQYF
cdr3_nt: TGTGCCAGCAGCCAAGAGAGGGGATCCGAGACCCAGTACTTC

j_call: TRBJ2-2
d_call: NA
clone_size: NA
v_call: TRBV4-3
cdr3_aa: CASSQDPGELFF
cdr3_nt: TGCGCCAGCAGCCAAGATCCCGGGGAGCTGTTTTTT

j_call: TRBJ1-6
d_call: NA
clone_size: once
v_call: TRBV9
cdr3_aa: CASSVGSNSPLHF
cdr3_nt: TGTGCCAGCAGCGTAGGGTCCAATTCACCCCTCCACTTT

j_call: TRBJ2-1
d_call: NA
clone_size: NA
v_call: TRBV7-3
cdr3_aa: CASSLRRTNEQFF
cdr3_nt: TGTGCCAGCAGCTTAAGACGGACCAATGAGCAGTTCTTC

j_call: TRBJ2-7
d_call: TRBD2
clone_size: few
v_call: TRBV4-2
cdr3_aa: CASSLDIGGAPYEQYF
cdr3_nt: TGTGCCAGCAGCCTAGACATCGGGGGGGCGCCCTACGAGCAGTACTTC

j_call: TRBJ2-1
d_call: NA
clone_size: once
v_call: TRBV6-5
cdr3_aa: CASSVHRESEQFF
cdr3_nt: TGTGCCAGCAGTGTTCACAGGGAAAGTGAGCAGTTCTTC

j_call: TRBJ2-3
d_call: NA
clone_size: NA
v_call: TRBV27
cdr3_aa: CASSQPYERTSTDTQYF
cdr3_nt: TGTGCCAGCAGCCAGCCCTATGAGCGGACTAGCACAGATACGCAGTATTTT